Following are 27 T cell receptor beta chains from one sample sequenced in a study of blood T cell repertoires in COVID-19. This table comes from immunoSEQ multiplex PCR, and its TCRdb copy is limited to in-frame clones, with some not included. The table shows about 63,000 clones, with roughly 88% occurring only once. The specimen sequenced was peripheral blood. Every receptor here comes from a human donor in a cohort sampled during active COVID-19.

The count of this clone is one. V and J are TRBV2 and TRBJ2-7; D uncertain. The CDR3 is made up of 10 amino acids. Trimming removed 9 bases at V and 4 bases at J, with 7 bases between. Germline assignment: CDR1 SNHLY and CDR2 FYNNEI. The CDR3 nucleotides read TGTGCCAGTGGAGAGTACGAGCAGTACTTC. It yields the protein CASGEYEQYF.

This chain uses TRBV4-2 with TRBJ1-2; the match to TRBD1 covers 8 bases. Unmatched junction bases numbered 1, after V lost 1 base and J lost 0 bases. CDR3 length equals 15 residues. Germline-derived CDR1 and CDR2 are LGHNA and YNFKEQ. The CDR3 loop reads CASSQGTGTNYGYTF. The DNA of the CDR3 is TGTGCCAGCAGCCAAGGGACAGGGACTAACTATGGCTACACCTTC.

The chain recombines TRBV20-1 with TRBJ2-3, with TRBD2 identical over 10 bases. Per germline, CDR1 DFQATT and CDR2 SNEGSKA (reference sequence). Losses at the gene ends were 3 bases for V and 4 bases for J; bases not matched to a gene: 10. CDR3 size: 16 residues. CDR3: CSASGVPSGRADTQYF. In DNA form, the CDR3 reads TGCAGTGCTAGTGGGGTTCCTAGCGGGAGAGCAGATACGCAGTATTTT.

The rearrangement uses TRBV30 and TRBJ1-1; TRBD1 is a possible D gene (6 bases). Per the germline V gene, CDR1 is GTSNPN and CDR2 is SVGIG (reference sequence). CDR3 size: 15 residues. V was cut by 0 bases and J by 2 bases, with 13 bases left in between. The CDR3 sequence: CAWSVPGQSNTEAFF. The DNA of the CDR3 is TGTGCCTGGAGTGTACCGGGACAATCAAACACTGAAGCTTTCTTT.

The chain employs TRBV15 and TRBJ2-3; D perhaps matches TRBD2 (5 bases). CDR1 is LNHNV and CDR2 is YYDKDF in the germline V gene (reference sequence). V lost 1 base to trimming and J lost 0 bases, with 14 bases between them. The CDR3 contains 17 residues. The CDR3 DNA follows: TGTGCCACCAGCAGAGGACCGTTGCGGAGGAGCACAGATACGCAGTATTTT. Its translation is CATSRGPLRRSTDTQYF.

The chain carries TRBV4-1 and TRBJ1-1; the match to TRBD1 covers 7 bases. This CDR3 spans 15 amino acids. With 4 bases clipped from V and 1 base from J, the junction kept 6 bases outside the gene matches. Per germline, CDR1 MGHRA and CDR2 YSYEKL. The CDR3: CASSLTGTANTEAFF. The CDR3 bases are TGCGCCAGCAGCCTAACCGGGACAGCGAACACTGAAGCTTTCTTT.

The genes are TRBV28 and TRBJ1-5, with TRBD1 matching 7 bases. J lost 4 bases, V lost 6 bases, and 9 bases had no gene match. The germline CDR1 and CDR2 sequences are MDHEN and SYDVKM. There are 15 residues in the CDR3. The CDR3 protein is CASSTTGAINQPQHF. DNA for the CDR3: TGTGCCAGCAGCACTACAGGGGCGATAAATCAGCCCCAGCATTTT.

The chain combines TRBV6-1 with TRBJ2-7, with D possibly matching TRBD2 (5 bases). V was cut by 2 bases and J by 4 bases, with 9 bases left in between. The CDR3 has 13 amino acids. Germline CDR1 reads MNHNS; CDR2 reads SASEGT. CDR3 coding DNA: TGTGCCAGCAGTGAAAGAGGGCCTTACGAGCAGTACTTC. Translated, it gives CASSERGPYEQYF.

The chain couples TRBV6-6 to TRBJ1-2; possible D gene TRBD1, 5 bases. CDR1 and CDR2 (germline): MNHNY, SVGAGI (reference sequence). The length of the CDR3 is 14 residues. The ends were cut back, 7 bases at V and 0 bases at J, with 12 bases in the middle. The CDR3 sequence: CASTKDTTNYGYTF. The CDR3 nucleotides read TGTGCCAGCACCAAGGACACGACTAACTATGGCTACACCTTC.

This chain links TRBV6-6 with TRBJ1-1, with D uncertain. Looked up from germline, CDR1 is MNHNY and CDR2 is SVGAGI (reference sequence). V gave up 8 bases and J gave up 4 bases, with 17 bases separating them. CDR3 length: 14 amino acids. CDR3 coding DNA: TGTGCCAGCCTCCGGCCCGGGGTGGGCACTGAAGCTTTCTTT. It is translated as CASLRPGVGTEAFF.

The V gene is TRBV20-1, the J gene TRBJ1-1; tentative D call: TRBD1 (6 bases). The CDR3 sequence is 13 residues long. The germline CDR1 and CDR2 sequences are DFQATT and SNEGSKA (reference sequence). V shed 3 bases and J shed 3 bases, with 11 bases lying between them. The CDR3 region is CSASEGGHTEAFF. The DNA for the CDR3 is TGCAGTGCTAGTGAGGGGGGTCACACTGAAGCTTTCTTT.

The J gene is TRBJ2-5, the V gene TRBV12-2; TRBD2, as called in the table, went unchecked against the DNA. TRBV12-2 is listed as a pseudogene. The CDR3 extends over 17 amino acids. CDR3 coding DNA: TGTGCAAGTCGCTTCCTACTAGCTCCCCGGTTAGGGGAGACCCAGTACTTC. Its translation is CASRFLLAPRLGETQYF.

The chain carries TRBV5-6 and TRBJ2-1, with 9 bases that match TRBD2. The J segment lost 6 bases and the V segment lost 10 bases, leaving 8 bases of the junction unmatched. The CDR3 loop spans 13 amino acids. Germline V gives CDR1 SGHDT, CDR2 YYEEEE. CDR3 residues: CAAGGRAANEQFF. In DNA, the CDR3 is TGTGCCGCAGGCGGGAGGGCCGCCAATGAGCAGTTCTTC.

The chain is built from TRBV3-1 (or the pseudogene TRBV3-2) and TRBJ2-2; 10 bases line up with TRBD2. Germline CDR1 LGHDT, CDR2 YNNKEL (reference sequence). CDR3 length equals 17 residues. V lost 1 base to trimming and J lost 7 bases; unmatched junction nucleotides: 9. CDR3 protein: CASSQAGKRGGFGELFF. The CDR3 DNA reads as TGTGCCAGCAGCCAAGCGGGAAAGCGGGGGGGCTTCGGGGAGCTGTTTTTT.

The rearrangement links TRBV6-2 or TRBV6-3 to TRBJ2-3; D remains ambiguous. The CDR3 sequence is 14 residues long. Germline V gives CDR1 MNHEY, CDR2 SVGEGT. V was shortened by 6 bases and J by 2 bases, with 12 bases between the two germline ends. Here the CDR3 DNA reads TGTGCCAGCAGCCAAAACCGAGTCACAGATACGCAGTATTTT. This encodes CASSQNRVTDTQYF.

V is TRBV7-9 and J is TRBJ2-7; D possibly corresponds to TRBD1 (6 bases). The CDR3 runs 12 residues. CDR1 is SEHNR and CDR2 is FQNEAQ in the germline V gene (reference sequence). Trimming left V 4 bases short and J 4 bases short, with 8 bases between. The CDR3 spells CASSSRGYEQYF. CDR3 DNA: TGTGCCAGCAGCTCCAGGGGTTACGAGCAGTACTTC.

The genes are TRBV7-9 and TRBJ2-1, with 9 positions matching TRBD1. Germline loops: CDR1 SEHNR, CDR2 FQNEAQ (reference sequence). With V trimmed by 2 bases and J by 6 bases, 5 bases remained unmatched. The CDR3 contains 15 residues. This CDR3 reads CASSLSGTGRNEQFF. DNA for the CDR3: TGTGCCAGCAGCTTAAGCGGGACAGGGCGCAATGAGCAGTTCTTC.

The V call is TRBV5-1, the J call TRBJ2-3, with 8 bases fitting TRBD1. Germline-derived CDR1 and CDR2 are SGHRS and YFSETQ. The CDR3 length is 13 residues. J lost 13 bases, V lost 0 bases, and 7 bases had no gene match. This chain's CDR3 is CASSLEDRAAEYF. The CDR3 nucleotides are TGCGCCAGCAGCTTGGAGGACAGGGCGGCGGAGTATTTT.

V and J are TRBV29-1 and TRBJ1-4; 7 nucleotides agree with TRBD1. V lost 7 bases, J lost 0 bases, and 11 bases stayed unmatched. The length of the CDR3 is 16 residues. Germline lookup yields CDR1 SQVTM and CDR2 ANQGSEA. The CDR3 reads CSASIQGMATNEKLFF. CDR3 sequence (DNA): TGCAGCGCATCAATACAGGGGATGGCAACTAATGAAAAACTGTTTTTT.

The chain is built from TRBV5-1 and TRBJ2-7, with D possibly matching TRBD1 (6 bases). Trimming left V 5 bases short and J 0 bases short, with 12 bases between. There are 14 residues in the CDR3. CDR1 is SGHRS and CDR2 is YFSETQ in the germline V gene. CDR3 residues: CASRLPDSSYEQYF. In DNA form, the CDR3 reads TGCGCCAGCAGGTTGCCGGACAGCTCCTACGAGCAGTACTTC.

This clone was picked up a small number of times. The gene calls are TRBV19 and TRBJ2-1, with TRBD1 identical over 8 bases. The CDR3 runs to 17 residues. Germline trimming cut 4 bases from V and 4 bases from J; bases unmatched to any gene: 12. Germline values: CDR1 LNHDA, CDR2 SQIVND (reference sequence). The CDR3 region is CASSSTGTGIGYNEQFF. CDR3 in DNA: TGTGCCAGTAGTAGCACCGGGACAGGAATAGGTTACAATGAGCAGTTCTTC.

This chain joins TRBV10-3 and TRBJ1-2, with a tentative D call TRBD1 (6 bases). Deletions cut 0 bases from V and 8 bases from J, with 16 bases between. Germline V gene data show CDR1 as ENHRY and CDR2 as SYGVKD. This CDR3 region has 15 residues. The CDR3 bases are TGTGCCATCAGTGAGTCGAGCATGGCTAGGGGGGGCTACACCTTC. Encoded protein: CAISESSMARGGYTF.

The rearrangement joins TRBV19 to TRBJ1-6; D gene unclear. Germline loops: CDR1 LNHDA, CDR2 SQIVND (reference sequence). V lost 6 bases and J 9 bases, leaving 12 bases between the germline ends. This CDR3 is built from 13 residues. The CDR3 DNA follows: TGTGCCAGTAGACCCGGGTTCGGTTCACCCCTCCACTTT. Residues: CASRPGFGSPLHF.

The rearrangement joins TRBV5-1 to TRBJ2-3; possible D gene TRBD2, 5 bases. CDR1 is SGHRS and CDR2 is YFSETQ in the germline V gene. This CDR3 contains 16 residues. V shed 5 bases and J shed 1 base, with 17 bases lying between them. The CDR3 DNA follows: TGCGCCAGCAGGACTGGGAGTCAGCGTCGCACAGATACGCAGTATTTT. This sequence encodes CASRTGSQRRTDTQYF.

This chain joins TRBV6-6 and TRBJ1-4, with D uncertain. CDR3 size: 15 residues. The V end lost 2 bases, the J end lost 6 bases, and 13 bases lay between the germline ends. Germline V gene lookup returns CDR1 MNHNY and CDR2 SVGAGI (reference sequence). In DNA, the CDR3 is TGTGCCAGCAGTTACCGCGGGCAGGCTTATGAAAAACTGTTTTTT. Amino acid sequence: CASSYRGQAYEKLFF.

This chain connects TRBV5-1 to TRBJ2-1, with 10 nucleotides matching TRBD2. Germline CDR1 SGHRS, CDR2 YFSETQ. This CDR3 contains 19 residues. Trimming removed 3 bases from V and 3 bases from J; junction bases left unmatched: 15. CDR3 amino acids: CASSSMERGLAKDYNEQFF. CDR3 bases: TGCGCCAGCAGCTCAATGGAGCGGGGACTAGCGAAAGACTACAATGAGCAGTTCTTC.

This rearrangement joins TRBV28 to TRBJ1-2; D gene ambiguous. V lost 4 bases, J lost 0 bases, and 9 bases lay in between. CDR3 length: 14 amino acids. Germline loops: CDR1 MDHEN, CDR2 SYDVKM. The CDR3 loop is CASSSSDANYGYTF. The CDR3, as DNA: TGTGCCAGCAGTTCTTCAGATGCTAACTATGGCTACACCTTC.